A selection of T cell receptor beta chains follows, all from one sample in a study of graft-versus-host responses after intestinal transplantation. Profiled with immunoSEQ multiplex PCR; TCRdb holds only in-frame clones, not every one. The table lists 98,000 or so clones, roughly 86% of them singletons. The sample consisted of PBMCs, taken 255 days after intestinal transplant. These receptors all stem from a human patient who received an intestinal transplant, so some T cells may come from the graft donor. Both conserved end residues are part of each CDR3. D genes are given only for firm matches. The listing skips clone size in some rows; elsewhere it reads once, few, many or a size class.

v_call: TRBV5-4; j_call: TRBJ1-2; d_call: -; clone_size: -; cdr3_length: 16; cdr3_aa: CASSLDPTGPQYGYTF; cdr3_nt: TGTGCCAGCAGCTTGGACCCGACAGGCCCTCAATATGGCTACACCTTC
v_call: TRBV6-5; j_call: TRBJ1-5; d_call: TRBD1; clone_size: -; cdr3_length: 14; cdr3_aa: CASRLQGSRQPQHF; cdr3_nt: TGTGCCAGCAGACTACAGGGGTCCCGTCAGCCCCAGCATTTT
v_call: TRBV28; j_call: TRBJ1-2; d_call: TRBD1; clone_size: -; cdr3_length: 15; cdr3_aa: CASRPGQGAYYGYTF; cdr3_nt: TGTGCCAGCAGACCGGGACAGGGGGCTTACTATGGCTACACCTTC
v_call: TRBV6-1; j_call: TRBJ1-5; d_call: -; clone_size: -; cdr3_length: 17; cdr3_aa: CASSVKAWSYSNQPQHF; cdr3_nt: TGTGCCAGCAGTGTTAAGGCGTGGTCCTATAGCAATCAGCCCCAGCATTTT
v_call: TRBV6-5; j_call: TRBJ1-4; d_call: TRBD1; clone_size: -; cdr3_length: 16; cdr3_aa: CASSYSGTAHNEKLFF; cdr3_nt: TGTGCCAGCAGTTACTCCGGGACAGCCCATAATGAAAAACTGTTTTTT
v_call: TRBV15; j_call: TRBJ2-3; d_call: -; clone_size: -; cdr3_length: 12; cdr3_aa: CATSRVTPGAYF; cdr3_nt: TGTGCCACCAGCAGAGTAACCCCAGGCGCGTATTTT
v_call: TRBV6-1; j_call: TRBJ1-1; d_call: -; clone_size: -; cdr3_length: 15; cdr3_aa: CASSTQLGQGSRAFF; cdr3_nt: TGTGCCAGCAGTACCCAGCTTGGGCAGGGGAGTCGAGCTTTCTTT
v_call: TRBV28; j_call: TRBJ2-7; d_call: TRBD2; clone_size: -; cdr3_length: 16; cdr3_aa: CASSTRRAGILYEQYF; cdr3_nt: TGTGCCAGCAGTACGCGGCGAGCGGGGATTCTCTACGAGCAGTACTTC
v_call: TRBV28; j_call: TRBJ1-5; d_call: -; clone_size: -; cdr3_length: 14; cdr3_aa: CASSPTGLGQPQHF; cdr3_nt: TGTGCCAGCAGTCCAACAGGGCTCGGCCAGCCCCAGCATTTT
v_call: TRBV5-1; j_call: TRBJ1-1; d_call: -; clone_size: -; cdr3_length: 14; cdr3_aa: CASSLDRGDTEAFF; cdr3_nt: TGCGCCAGCAGCTTGGACCGGGGGGACACTGAAGCTTTCTTT
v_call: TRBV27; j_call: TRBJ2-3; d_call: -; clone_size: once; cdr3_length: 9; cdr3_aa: CASRDTQYF; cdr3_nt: TGTGCCAGCAGGGACACGCAGTATTTT
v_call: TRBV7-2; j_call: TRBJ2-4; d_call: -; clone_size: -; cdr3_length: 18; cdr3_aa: CASSLEPTITLAKNIQYF; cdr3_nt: TGTGCCAGCAGCTTAGAGCCTACCATCACTCTAGCCAAAAACATTCAGTACTTC
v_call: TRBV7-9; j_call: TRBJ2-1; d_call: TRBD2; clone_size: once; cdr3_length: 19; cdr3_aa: CASSPVSLAGRITYNEQFF; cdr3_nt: TGTGCCAGCAGCCCGGTGTCCCTAGCGGGGCGAATAACCTACAATGAGCAGTTCTTC
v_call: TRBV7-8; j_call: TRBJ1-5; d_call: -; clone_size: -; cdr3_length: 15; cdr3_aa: CASSLDGTRIQPQHF; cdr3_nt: TGTGCCAGCAGCTTAGACGGGACTAGGATTCAGCCCCAGCATTTT
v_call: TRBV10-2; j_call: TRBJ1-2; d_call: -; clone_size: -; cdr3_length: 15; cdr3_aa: CASSLDSQGVYGYTF; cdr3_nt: TGCGCCAGCAGCCTAGACAGCCAAGGAGTCTATGGCTACACCTTC
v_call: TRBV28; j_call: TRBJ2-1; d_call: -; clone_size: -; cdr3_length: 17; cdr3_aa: CASSAHRGGRGYNEQFF; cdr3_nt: TGTGCCAGCAGTGCCCACAGGGGAGGGAGGGGCTACAATGAGCAGTTCTTC
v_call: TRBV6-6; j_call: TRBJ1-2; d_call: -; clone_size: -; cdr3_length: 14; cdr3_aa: CASSYSWVSYGYTF; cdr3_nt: TGTGCCAGCAGTTACTCGTGGGTTTCCTATGGCTACACCTTC
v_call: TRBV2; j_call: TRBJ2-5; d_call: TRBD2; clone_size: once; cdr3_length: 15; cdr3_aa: CASSPAGEGEETQYF; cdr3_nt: TGTGCCAGCAGTCCAGCGGGAGAGGGGGAAGAGACCCAGTACTTC
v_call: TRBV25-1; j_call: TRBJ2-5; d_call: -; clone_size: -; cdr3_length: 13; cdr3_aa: CASSEWAQETQYF; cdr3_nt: TGTGCCAGCAGTGAATGGGCCCAAGAGACCCAGTACTTC
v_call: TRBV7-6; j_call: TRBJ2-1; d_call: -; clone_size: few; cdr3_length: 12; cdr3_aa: CASSLARDEQFF; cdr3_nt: TGTGCCAGCAGCTTAGCGCGGGATGAGCAGTTCTTC
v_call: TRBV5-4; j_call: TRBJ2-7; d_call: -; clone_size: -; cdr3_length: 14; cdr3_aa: CASSPTLGGYEQYF; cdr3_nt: TGTGCCAGCAGCCCCACTCTGGGGGGTTACGAGCAGTACTTC
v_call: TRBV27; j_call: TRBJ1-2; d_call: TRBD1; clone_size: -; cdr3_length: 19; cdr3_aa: CASSLRGVGGTGGRYGYTF; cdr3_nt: TGTGCCAGCAGTTTAAGGGGGGTGGGTGGGACAGGGGGCCGCTATGGCTACACCTTC
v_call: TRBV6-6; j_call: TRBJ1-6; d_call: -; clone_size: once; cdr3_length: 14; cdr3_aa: CASSYRDNNSPLHF; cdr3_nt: TGTGCCAGCAGTTACCGGGACAACAATTCACCCCTCCACTTT
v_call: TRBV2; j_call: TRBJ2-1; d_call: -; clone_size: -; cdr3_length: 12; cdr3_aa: CASSESGNEQFF; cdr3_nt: TGTGCCAGCAGTGAATCAGGGAATGAGCAGTTCTTC
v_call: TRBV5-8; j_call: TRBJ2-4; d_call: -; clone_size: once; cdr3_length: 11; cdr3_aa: CASSLPRDEYF; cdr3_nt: TGTGCCAGCAGCTTGCCCAGGGATGAGTACTTC
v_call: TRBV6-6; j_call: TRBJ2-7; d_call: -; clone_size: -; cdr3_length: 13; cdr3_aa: CASGPPGTYEQYF; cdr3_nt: TGTGCCTCGGGTCCACCGGGGACCTACGAGCAGTACTTC
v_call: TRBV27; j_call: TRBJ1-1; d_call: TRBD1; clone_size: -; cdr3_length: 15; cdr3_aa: CASSLNPDRGTEAFF; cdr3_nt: TGTGCCAGCAGTTTGAATCCGGACAGGGGCACTGAAGCTTTCTTT
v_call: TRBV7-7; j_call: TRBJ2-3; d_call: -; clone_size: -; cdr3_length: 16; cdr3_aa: CASISETRGCTDTQYF; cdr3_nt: TGTGCTAGCATCTCTGAAACCAGGGGATGCACAGATACGCAGTATTTT
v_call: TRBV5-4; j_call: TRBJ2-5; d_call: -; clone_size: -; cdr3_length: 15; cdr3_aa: CASSAGRRGQETQYF; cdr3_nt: TGTGCCAGCAGCGCTGGTCGAAGGGGCCAAGAGACCCAGTACTTC
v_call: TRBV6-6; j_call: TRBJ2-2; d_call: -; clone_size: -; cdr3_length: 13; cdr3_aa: CASSYGESGELFF; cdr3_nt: TGTGCCAGCAGTTACGGGGAGTCCGGGGAGCTGTTTTTT
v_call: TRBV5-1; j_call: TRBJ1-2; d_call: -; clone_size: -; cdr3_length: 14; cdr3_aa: CASSLAGVDYGYTF; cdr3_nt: TGCGCCAGCAGCTTGGCCGGGGTTGACTATGGCTACACCTTC
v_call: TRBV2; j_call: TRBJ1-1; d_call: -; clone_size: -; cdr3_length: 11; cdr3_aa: CASSYGSEAFF; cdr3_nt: TGTGCCAGCTCGTATGGCTCCGAAGCTTTCTTT
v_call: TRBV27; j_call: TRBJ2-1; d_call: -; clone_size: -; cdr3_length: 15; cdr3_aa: CASSLSAVPYNEQFF; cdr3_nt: TGTGCCAGCAGTTTATCGGCAGTGCCCTACAATGAGCAGTTCTTC
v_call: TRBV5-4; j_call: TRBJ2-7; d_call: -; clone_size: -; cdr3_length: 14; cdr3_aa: CASSSGGWKNEQYF; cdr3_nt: TGTGCCAGCAGCTCTGGGGGGTGGAAAAACGAGCAGTACTTC
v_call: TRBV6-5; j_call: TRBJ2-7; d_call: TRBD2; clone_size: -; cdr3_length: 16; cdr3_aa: CASSYSPAGAAYEQYF; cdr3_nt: TGTGCCAGCAGTTACTCCCCAGCGGGAGCGGCCTACGAGCAGTACTTC
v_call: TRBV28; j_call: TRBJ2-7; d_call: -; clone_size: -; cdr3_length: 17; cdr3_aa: CASTSATFRTGYYEQYF; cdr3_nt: TGTGCCAGCACCTCCGCCACCTTTCGTACCGGGTACTACGAGCAGTACTTC
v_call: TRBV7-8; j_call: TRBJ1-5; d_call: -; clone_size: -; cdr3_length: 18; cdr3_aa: CASSLGPGAGHSNQPQHF; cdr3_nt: TGTGCCAGCAGCTTAGGACCGGGGGCGGGTCATAGCAATCAGCCCCAGCATTTT
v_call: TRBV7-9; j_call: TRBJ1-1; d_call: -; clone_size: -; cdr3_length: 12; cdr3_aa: CASSLAYTEAFF; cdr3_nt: TGTGCCAGCAGCTTAGCATACACTGAAGCTTTCTTT
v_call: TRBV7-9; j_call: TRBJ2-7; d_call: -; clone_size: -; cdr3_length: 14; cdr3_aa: CASSSERALYEQYF; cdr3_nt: TGTGCCAGCAGCTCAGAACGGGCCCTATACGAGCAGTACTTC
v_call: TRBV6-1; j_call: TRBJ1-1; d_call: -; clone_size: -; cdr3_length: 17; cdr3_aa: CASSEIPGVPLSTEAFF; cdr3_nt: TGTGCCAGCAGTGAAATACCAGGCGTCCCTCTAAGCACTGAAGCTTTCTTT
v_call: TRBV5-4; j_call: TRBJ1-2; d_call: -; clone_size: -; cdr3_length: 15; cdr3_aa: CASSLEGGTSRGYTF; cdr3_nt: TGTGCCAGCAGCTTGGAAGGTGGTACATCCAGAGGCTACACCTTC